Each of the 6 T cell receptor beta chains below was sequenced from the same sample in a study of blood T cell repertoires in COVID-19. Assay: immunoSEQ multiplex PCR; the TCRdb copy retains only in-frame clones and omits some. Of tens of thousands of clones listed, approximately 88% are singletons. Sequenced: peripheral blood. The receptors derive from an elderly woman with active or convalescent COVID-19.

The genes are TRBV28 and TRBJ1-6; tentative D call: TRBD1 (6 bases). The CDR3 loop spans 15 amino acids. Germline lookup yields CDR1 MDHEN and CDR2 SYDVKM. V lost 5 bases and J lost 9, with 17 bases in between. The CDR3, as DNA: TGTGCCAGCAGTCAAGACAGGTTGGAGAGTTCACCCCTCCACTTT. This sequence encodes CASSQDRLESSPLHF.

A single count supports this clone. The chain links TRBV19 to TRBJ1-1; 10 positions match TRBD1. J lost 9 bases, V lost 1 base, and 8 bases had no gene match. This CDR3 is built from 15 residues. CDR1 is LNHDA, CDR2 SQIVND, per germline (reference sequence). The CDR3 sequence: CASSIAPTGGGKAFF. The CDR3 nucleotides are TGTGCCAGTAGTATAGCCCCGACAGGGGGCGGGAAAGCTTTCTTT.

This chain links TRBV12-3 or TRBV12-4 with TRBJ1-5, with D perhaps TRBD1 (5 bases). The CDR3 is 12 residues long. V gave up 4 bases and J gave up 4 bases, with 5 bases separating them. The CDR3 nucleotides are TGTGCCAGCAGTTCAGGGAATCAGCCCCAGCATTTT. Protein sequence: CASSSGNQPQHF.

The chain recombines TRBV4-1 with TRBJ1-2; D not certain. The CDR3 loop spans 14 amino acids. Germline CDR1 reads MGHRA; CDR2 reads YSYEKL. Trimming shortened V by 5 bases and J by 4 bases, and 14 bases separated the two germline ends. The DNA of the CDR3 is TGCGCCAGCAGCTCATCGGGAGCGACCTATGGCTACACCTTC. This encodes CASSSSGATYGYTF.

The chain has TRBV7-9 and TRBJ1-1; D is perhaps TRBD1 (6 bases). Germline V gene lookup returns CDR1 SEHNR and CDR2 FQNEAQ (reference sequence). V dropped 3 bases and J dropped 10 bases, with 15 bases sitting between them. This CDR3 has 13 amino acids. The DNA of the CDR3 is TGTGCCAGCAGCTTTATTCAGGGGTACGGAGCTTTCTTT. It translates to CASSFIQGYGAFF.

The chain links TRBV9 to TRBJ1-6; the D is unclear. Germline values: CDR1 SGDLS, CDR2 YYNGEE. V was cut by 5 bases and J by 0 bases, with 9 bases left in between. The CDR3 runs to 15 residues. The CDR3 DNA follows: TGTGCCAGCAGGGGAGGGAGCTCCTATAATTCACCCCTCCACTTT. The encoded protein is CASRGGSSYNSPLHF.